Listed below are T cell receptor beta chains from one sample, sequenced in a study of T cells in Graves' hyperthyroidism and ophthalmopathy. TCRdb called the multiplex PCR reads again in MiXCR, with one record for every CDR3 protein. The sample has a few hundred thousand distinct CDR3 sequences, more than 11% seen once. The material sequenced was blood. The source of these receptors is a woman aged 25-40 years with Graves' hyperthyroidism that later progressed to Graves' ophthalmopathy. Each CDR3 is given with its conserved first and last residue. A D gene is named only where the DNA matches it firmly. Clone size is given for some rows only: seen once, a few or many times, or a class if the clone is expanded.

j_gene: TRBJ1-6; v_gene: TRBV6-1; abundance: many; d_gene: TRBD1; CDR3aa: CASSYSGTGEPSYNSPLHF; CDR3nt: TGTGCCAGCAGTTATTCCGGGACAGGGGAACCCTCGTATAATTCACCCCTCCACTTT
j_gene: TRBJ2-7; v_gene: TRBV7-6; abundance: many; d_gene: TRBD2; CDR3aa: CASSTLTLTSGEQYF; CDR3nt: TGTGCCAGCAGCACACTGACCTTGACTAGCGGAGAGCAGTACTTC
j_gene: TRBJ1-1; v_gene: TRBV12-3/TRBV12-4; abundance: many; d_gene: .; CDR3aa: CASTPGGTEAFF; CDR3nt: TGTGCCAGCACCCCAGGAGGGACTGAAGCTTTCTTT
j_gene: TRBJ1-5; v_gene: TRBV6-5; abundance: many; d_gene: .; CDR3aa: CASSCPGGFNQPQHF; CDR3nt: TGTGCCAGCAGTTGCCCAGGAGGATTCAATCAGCCCCAGCATTTT
j_gene: TRBJ2-7; v_gene: TRBV11-2; abundance: many; d_gene: .; CDR3aa: CASSLDPRGIGVFEQYF; CDR3nt: TGTGCCAGCAGCTTAGACCCCAGGGGAATCGGAGTTTTCGAGCAGTACTTC
j_gene: TRBJ2-1; v_gene: TRBV9; abundance: .; d_gene: TRBD2; CDR3aa: CASSHSGGTYNEQFF; CDR3nt: TGTGCCAGCAGCCATAGCGGGGGGACCTACAATGAGCAGTTCTTC
j_gene: TRBJ1-1; v_gene: TRBV6-1; abundance: many; d_gene: .; CDR3aa: CASSTHQTPDTEAFF; CDR3nt: TGTGCCAGCAGTACACACCAGACCCCGGACACTGAAGCTTTCTTT
j_gene: TRBJ1-1; v_gene: TRBV28; abundance: many; d_gene: .; CDR3aa: CASYGGNMNTEAFF; CDR3nt: TGTGCCAGCTATGGTGGGAATATGAACACTGAAGCTTTCTTT
j_gene: TRBJ1-5; v_gene: TRBV3-1; abundance: many; d_gene: TRBD1; CDR3aa: CASSPTGGGNQPQHF; CDR3nt: TGTGCCAGCAGCCCAACAGGGGGCGGCAATCAGCCCCAGCATTTT
j_gene: TRBJ2-4; v_gene: TRBV11-3; abundance: .; d_gene: .; CDR3aa: CASSSRGSLAKNIQYF; CDR3nt: TGTGCCAGCAGCTCAAGAGGCTCCCTAGCCAAAAACATTCAGTACTTC
j_gene: TRBJ2-3; v_gene: TRBV5-1; abundance: few; d_gene: TRBD2; CDR3aa: CASSPAGAGGSVDTQYF; CDR3nt: TGCGCCAGCAGCCCCGCTGGGGCGGGAGGTTCTGTGGATACGCAGTATTTT
j_gene: TRBJ2-3; v_gene: TRBV15; abundance: many; d_gene: .; CDR3aa: CATTGQRSTDTQYF; CDR3nt: TGTGCCACAACTGGACAGAGGAGCACAGATACGCAGTATTTT
j_gene: TRBJ1-4; v_gene: TRBV30; abundance: few; d_gene: .; CDR3aa: CALLSTAGEKLFF; CDR3nt: TGTGCCCTCCTTTCGACAGCGGGGGAAAAACTGTTTTTT
j_gene: TRBJ1-1; v_gene: TRBV20-1; abundance: many; d_gene: .; CDR3aa: CSVPSLGGTEAFF; CDR3nt: TGCAGCGTTCCCTCCCTAGGGGGAACTGAAGCTTTCTTT
j_gene: TRBJ1-2; v_gene: TRBV6-1; abundance: many; d_gene: .; CDR3aa: CASSYVSDTANYGYTF; CDR3nt: TGTGCCAGCAGTTACGTTTCGGACACCGCTAACTATGGCTACACCTTC
j_gene: TRBJ1-6; v_gene: TRBV11-3; abundance: many; d_gene: TRBD1; CDR3aa: CASSSGGTVNSPLHF; CDR3nt: TGTGCCAGCAGCTCGGGAGGGACAGTTAATTCACCCCTCCACTTT
j_gene: TRBJ1-6; v_gene: TRBV9; abundance: few; d_gene: TRBD1; CDR3aa: CASGGTGTNSPLHF; CDR3nt: TGTGCCAGCGGGGGGACAGGGACCAATTCACCCCTCCACTTT
j_gene: TRBJ2-2; v_gene: TRBV27; abundance: many; d_gene: TRBD1; CDR3aa: CATTNSQGDHPGELFF; CDR3nt: TGTGCCACCACAAATTCGCAGGGGGATCATCCCGGGGAGCTGTTTTTT
j_gene: TRBJ1-5; v_gene: TRBV7-9; abundance: .; d_gene: .; CDR3aa: CASSLARQDSFANQPQHF; CDR3nt: TGTGCCAGCAGCTTAGCGCGACAGGATTCATTCGCCAATCAGCCCCAGCATTTT
j_gene: TRBJ2-7; v_gene: TRBV5-1; abundance: .; d_gene: TRBD1; CDR3aa: CASSLSGQVSSYEQYF; CDR3nt: TGCGCCAGCAGCCTCTCCGGACAGGTTAGCTCCTACGAGCAGTACTTC
j_gene: TRBJ2-7; v_gene: TRBV27; abundance: many; d_gene: TRBD2; CDR3aa: CASTPQGRGRESYEQYF; CDR3nt: TGTGCCAGCACGCCCCAGGGTCGAGGGAGGGAGTCCTACGAGCAGTACTTC
j_gene: TRBJ2-1; v_gene: TRBV14; abundance: many; d_gene: .; CDR3aa: CASSPITWSEQFF; CDR3nt: TGTGCCAGCAGCCCCATTACGTGGAGTGAGCAGTTCTTC
j_gene: TRBJ2-2; v_gene: TRBV10-2; abundance: many; d_gene: TRBD1; CDR3aa: CASSEAGGTGELFF; CDR3nt: TGCGCCAGCAGTGAGGCAGGGGGCACCGGGGAGCTGTTTTTT
j_gene: TRBJ2-2; v_gene: TRBV4-1; abundance: many; d_gene: .; CDR3aa: CASSHPEARNTGELFF; CDR3nt: TGCGCCAGCAGCCACCCCGAAGCGAGGAACACCGGGGAGCTGTTTTTT